The source of this TCR beta chain is a study of untreated major depressive disorder. Every participant had European ancestry. Profiled with immunoSEQ multiplex PCR; TCRdb holds only in-frame clones, not every one. The sample has roughly 13,000 clones; about 90% are singletons. Sequencing was carried out using CD4+ T cells from PBMCs. This TCR came from a woman aged 25 to 45 with major depressive disorder.

The CDR3 DNA reads as TGTGCCAGCCGGGGGACAGGCCCTCCAGAAGCTTTCTTT. Amino acid sequence: CASRGTGPPEAFF. This chain joins TRBV6-6 and TRBJ1-1; 8 bases match TRBD1. The CDR3 has 13 amino acids. The V gene's germline CDR1 is MNHNY and CDR2 SVGAGI (reference sequence). V shed 8 bases and J 8 bases; nucleotides not matched to a gene: 10.